These T cell receptor beta chains were read from a single sample in a study of shared T cell receptors in the human thymus. Assay: immunoSEQ multiplex PCR; the TCRdb copy retains only in-frame clones and omits some. The sample has hundreds of thousands of clones, around 95% seen once. Sequenced material: thymocytes. These receptors came from a human donor. The CDR3 runs from the conserved cysteine through the conserved F or W. A D gene is named only where the DNA matches it firmly. Only part of the rows carry a size: once, few, many, or a class if the clone is expanded.

j_call | v_call | clone_size | d_call | cdr3_nt | cdr3_aa
TRBJ2-1 | TRBV29-1 | - | - | TGCAGCGTTGATGAGGGGGGCCCGGAATACAATGAGCAGTTCTTC | CSVDEGGPEYNEQFF
TRBJ2-2 | TRBV28 | - | - | TGTGCCAGCAGTACGACCGGGGGCACCGGGGAGCTGTTTTTT | CASSTTGGTGELFF
TRBJ2-7 | TRBV28 | - | TRBD2 | TGTGCCAGCAGTTTCCGGACTAGCGGGACTTACGAGCAGTACTTC | CASSFRTSGTYEQYF
TRBJ2-3 | TRBV28 | - | TRBD1 | TGTGCCAGCAGTTCATTTACCGGGACAGGGAACACAGATACGCAGTATTTT | CASSSFTGTGNTDTQYF
TRBJ2-1 | TRBV7-2 | few | TRBD2 | TGTGCCAGCAGCGTGACTAGCGGGAGGGGCCATGAGCAGTTCTTC | CASSVTSGRGHEQFF
TRBJ2-7 | TRBV25-1 | - | TRBD1 | TGTGCCAGCAGTGAAAAGCAGGGGGCCCCCTACGAGCAGTACTTC | CASSEKQGAPYEQYF
TRBJ2-1 | TRBV27 | - | TRBD2 | TGTGCCAGCAGTTCCCATACCGGGACTAGCGCCAATGAGCAGTTCTTC | CASSSHTGTSANEQFF
TRBJ1-5 | TRBV27 | - | TRBD1 | TGTGCCAGCAGTTTATTAGGGACAGGGAAGTTGAATCAGCCCCAGCATTTT | CASSLLGTGKLNQPQHF
TRBJ2-7 | TRBV23-1 | - | - | TGCGCCAGCAGTCAATCGACAGGCCCAGGGGCCTTACTCTCCTACGAGCAGTACTTC | CASSQSTGPGALLSYEQYF
TRBJ2-4 | TRBV11-2 | - | TRBD2 | TGTGCCAGCAGCTTGGATGAGCGGGAGGGCTATAACATTCAGTACTTC | CASSLDEREGYNIQYF
TRBJ1-1 | TRBV5-8 | - | - | TGTGCCAGCAGCCTGCGACGGTGGGGAACTTTGAACACTGAAGCTTTCTTT | CASSLRRWGTLNTEAFF
TRBJ2-7 | TRBV7-5 | - | - | TGTGTCAGAAGCTTCCCTCCTCGACTAGCGGGAGGGCCCGAGCAGTACTTC | CVRSFPPRLAGGPEQYF
TRBJ1-1 | TRBV11-1 | - | TRBD1 | TGTGCCAGCAGCGTCCCGGGACAGGGGTTGAACACTGAAGCTTTCTTT | CASSVPGQGLNTEAFF
TRBJ2-7 | TRBV7-9 | - | - | TGTGCCAGCACCACTATCGGGGCTTACTACGAGCAGTACTTC | CASTTIGAYYEQYF
TRBJ2-4 | TRBV28 | - | - | TGTGCCAGCAGTTCACTTTGGACAGCTGGGGCCAAAAACATTCAGTACTTC | CASSSLWTAGAKNIQYF
TRBJ2-3 | TRBV4-1 | - | - | TGCGCCAGCAGCCAAGACGACCCAGCGGGCATAACAGATACGCAGTATTTT | CASSQDDPAGITDTQYF
TRBJ2-3 | TRBV14 | once | TRBD2 | TGTGCCAGCAGCCAAGATGGTGGAGCGGGAGGGTTCTGCACAGATACGCAGTATTTT | CASSQDGGAGGFCTDTQYF
TRBJ2-7 | TRBV6-5 | - | - | TGTGCCAGCAGAAACCAGGGTCCCACCTACGAGCAGTACTTC | CASRNQGPTYEQYF
TRBJ2-5 | TRBV11-3 | - | - | TGTGCCAGCAGCTGTACAGGCCAAGAGACCCAGTACTTC | CASSCTGQETQYF
TRBJ2-7 | TRBV5-4 | - | TRBD2 | TGTGCCAGCAGCTTCATTAGCGGGAGCTACGAGCAGTACTTC | CASSFISGSYEQYF
TRBJ2-7 | TRBV6-5 | - | TRBD1 | TGTGCCAGCAGGGCGACAGGGGGGTCCTACGAGCAGTACTTC | CASRATGGSYEQYF
TRBJ2-1 | TRBV5-6 | - | - | TGTGCCAGCAGCTTGGGGATTCGATATGAGCAGTTCTTC | CASSLGIRYEQFF
TRBJ1-1 | TRBV6-6 | - | TRBD1 | TGTGCCATTACGGACAGGGGCACTGAAGCTTTCTTT | CAITDRGTEAFF
TRBJ2-3 | TRBV7-6 | - | - | TGTGCCAGCAGCCATCGGCAGGGGACTCAAATCCCCTTCGGGGCAGATACGCAGTATTTT | CASSHRQGTQIPFGADTQYF
TRBJ1-3 | TRBV28 | - | TRBD1 | TGTGCCAGCAGTGTATACCTTCAGGGGGGACATGGAAACACCATATATTTT | CASSVYLQGGHGNTIYF
TRBJ2-7 | TRBV28 | - | - | TGTGCCAGCACCCACGACCTCCAGGGGAACCGCTACGAGCAGTACTTC | CASTHDLQGNRYEQYF
TRBJ2-2 | TRBV27 | - | - | TGTGCCAGCAGGAAGGGGGGGACGGCGAACACCGGGGAGCTGTTTTTT | CASRKGGTANTGELFF
TRBJ2-7 | TRBV5-1 | - | TRBD1 | TGCGCCAGCAGCGCCGAACCTCCGGGACAGTCGAGGTTTGTGACTGACGAGCAGTACTTC | CASSAEPPGQSRFVTDEQYF
TRBJ2-1 | TRBV10-2 | - | - | TGCGCCAGCAGTGAGCCGCGTTTTACTACCCAGGAGCAGTTCTTC | CASSEPRFTTQEQFF
TRBJ2-1 | TRBV6-5 | once | TRBD2 | TGTGCCAGCAGTACTCTAGCGGGAGGATACAATGAGCAGTTCTTC | CASSTLAGGYNEQFF
TRBJ2-2 | TRBV11-3 | - | - | TGTGCCAGCAGCAGGGGAAGAGTGGACACCGGGGAGCTGTTTTTT | CASSRGRVDTGELFF
TRBJ2-7 | TRBV2 | - | - | TGTGCCAGCAGTGAGAGGGATTGTGAATACGAGCAGTACTTC | CASSERDCEYEQYF
TRBJ2-1 | TRBV10-1 | - | - | TGCGCCAGCAGTGGGGCCGCTTCTAATGAGCAGTTCTTC | CASSGAASNEQFF
TRBJ2-1 | TRBV18 | - | - | TGTGCCAGCTCACCATCTGCGCGGGTGAGCGGTCCATCCAATGAGCAGTTCTTC | CASSPSARVSGPSNEQFF
TRBJ2-7 | TRBV14 | - | - | TGTGCCAGCAGCCAACCGGGACGGGTGGCCTACGAGCAGTACTTC | CASSQPGRVAYEQYF
TRBJ2-7 | TRBV7-8 | - | - | TGTGCCAGTCTTGGAGCAGGGGAGGGAAAGCAGTACTTC | CASLGAGEGKQYF
TRBJ2-1 | TRBV11-2 | - | - | TGTGCCAGCAGCTTAGCCGTGAATGAGCAGTTCTTC | CASSLAVNEQFF
TRBJ1-5 | TRBV7-2 | - | - | TGTGCCAGCAGCTGGGGGGGGAGTAATCAGCCCCAGCATTTT | CASSWGGSNQPQHF